A selection of T cell receptor beta chains follows, all from one sample in a study of pediatric ulcerative colitis. The protocol was immunoSEQ multiplex PCR, while the TCRdb copy is restricted to in-frame clones and leaves out a portion. Of about 64,000 clones listed, about 90% were seen once; the top ten hold around 3.3%. The sample comprised blood. Receptors originate from a boy under 18 with severe ulcerative colitis. Both conserved end residues are part of each CDR3. The D gene is left open where the match is weak. The size entry is marked missing in some rows and otherwise reads once, few, many or a size class.

d_call	cdr3_length	v_call	j_call	clone_size	cdr3_aa	cdr3_nt
.	13	TRBV11-2	TRBJ2-3	.	CASSLSGVYTQYF	TGTGCCAGCAGCTTAAGTGGGGTATATACGCAGTATTTT
TRBD2	18	TRBV30	TRBJ2-1	.	CAWRGLAGGYRSYNEQFF	TGTGCCTGGAGAGGGCTAGCGGGAGGATACCGCTCCTACAATGAGCAGTTCTTC
.	17	TRBV7-3	TRBJ2-3	.	CASSLGFGDSNTDTQYF	TGTGCCAGCAGCTTAGGGTTTGGGGACTCCAACACAGATACGCAGTATTTT
.	14	TRBV9	TRBJ2-7	few	CASSSGDWAYEQYF	TGTGCCAGCAGCTCGGGGGACTGGGCCTACGAGCAGTACTTC
TRBD2	16	TRBV4-1	TRBJ2-3	.	CASSQELAGVIDTQYF	TGCGCCAGCAGCCAAGAGCTAGCGGGAGTGATAGATACGCAGTATTTT
.	15	TRBV5-8	TRBJ2-7	.	CASSSLRGNTFEQYF	TGTGCCAGCAGTTCCCTTAGAGGCAATACTTTTGAGCAGTACTTC
.	17	TRBV19	TRBJ2-2	once	CASSIPASHSNTGELFF	TGTGCCAGTAGTATTCCAGCTAGTCATTCGAACACCGGGGAGCTGTTTTTT
TRBD1	18	TRBV7-8	TRBJ1-5	.	CASSTGQGASYSNQPQHF	TGTGCCAGCAGCACCGGACAGGGGGCCTCATATAGCAATCAGCCCCAGCATTTT
.	14	TRBV28	TRBJ2-7	.	CASSWGRAAYEQYF	TGTGCCAGCAGTTGGGGGCGAGCAGCCTACGAGCAGTACTTC
.	12	TRBV7-8	TRBJ2-5	.	CASSPTLETQYF	TGTGCCAGCAGCCCGACGCTGGAGACCCAGTACTTC
.	16	TRBV19	TRBJ2-3	.	CASSSTGGSTTDTQYF	TGTGCCAGTAGCTCCACTGGGGGCTCCACCACAGATACGCAGTATTTT
.	16	TRBV5-4	TRBJ1-2	.	CASSLGGWKSWYGYTF	TGTGCCAGCAGCCTGGGAGGCTGGAAAAGTTGGTATGGCTACACCTTC
.	13	TRBV5-1	TRBJ2-1	.	CASSTGTVNEQFF	TGCGCCAGCAGCACCGGGACCGTCAATGAGCAGTTCTTC
.	13	TRBV29-1	TRBJ1-1	few	CSVAGGARSEAFF	TGCAGCGTTGCGGGAGGGGCCCGGAGTGAAGCTTTCTTT
.	16	TRBV14	TRBJ2-7	.	CASSQPYSSSYDEQYF	TGTGCCAGCAGCCAACCATACTCTAGTTCATACGACGAGCAGTACTTC
.	16	TRBV7-3	TRBJ2-6	.	CASSLRGSSGANVLTF	TGTGCCAGCAGCTTAAGGGGGAGCTCTGGGGCCAACGTCCTGACTTTC
TRBD2	12	TRBV30	TRBJ2-5	.	CAWSPLAGGPYF	TGTGCCTGGAGCCCACTAGCGGGAGGGCCCTACTTC
.	15	TRBV7-2	TRBJ2-3	few	CASSLDFGAADTQYF	TGTGCCAGCAGCTTAGACTTCGGGGCGGCGGATACGCAGTATTTT
.	13	TRBV18	TRBJ1-1	.	CASSPQTNTEAFF	TGTGCCAGCTCACCACAAACCAACACTGAAGCTTTCTTT
.	16	TRBV9	TRBJ2-3	.	CASSVGTEFVADTQYF	TGTGCCAGCAGCGTAGGGACAGAGTTTGTTGCAGATACGCAGTATTTT
TRBD2	18	TRBV7-2	TRBJ2-1	.	CASSPRTSGSHSYNEQFF	TGTGCCAGCAGCCCACGGACTAGCGGGAGCCACTCCTACAATGAGCAGTTCTTC
.	14	TRBV27	TRBJ2-3	.	CASTSLASGYTQYF	TGTGCCAGCACTTCTCTGGCATCGGGTTATACGCAGTATTTT
TRBD1	15	TRBV5-6	TRBJ1-2	.	CASSSVGQGAGGYTF	TGTGCCAGCAGCAGTGTGGGTCAGGGGGCCGGTGGCTACACCTTC
.	16	TRBV5-4	TRBJ2-2	.	CASSHRSIGSNGELFF	TGTGCCAGCAGCCATAGGTCTATCGGGAGCAACGGGGAGCTGTTTTTT
TRBD2	14	TRBV6-1	TRBJ2-1	.	CASTRLAGINEQFF	TGTGCCAGCACTCGACTAGCGGGGATCAATGAGCAGTTCTTC
TRBD1	14	TRBV27	TRBJ1-5	.	CASSLQGNNQPQHF	TGTGCCAGCAGCCTACAGGGGAATAATCAGCCCCAGCATTTT
.	11	TRBV6-5	TRBJ2-5	.	CASRTRETQYF	TGTGCCAGCAGAACACGGGAGACCCAGTACTTC
.	13	TRBV6-1	TRBJ1-3	.	CASSAGAGNTIYF	TGTGCCAGCTCGGCGGGGGCTGGAAACACCATATATTTT